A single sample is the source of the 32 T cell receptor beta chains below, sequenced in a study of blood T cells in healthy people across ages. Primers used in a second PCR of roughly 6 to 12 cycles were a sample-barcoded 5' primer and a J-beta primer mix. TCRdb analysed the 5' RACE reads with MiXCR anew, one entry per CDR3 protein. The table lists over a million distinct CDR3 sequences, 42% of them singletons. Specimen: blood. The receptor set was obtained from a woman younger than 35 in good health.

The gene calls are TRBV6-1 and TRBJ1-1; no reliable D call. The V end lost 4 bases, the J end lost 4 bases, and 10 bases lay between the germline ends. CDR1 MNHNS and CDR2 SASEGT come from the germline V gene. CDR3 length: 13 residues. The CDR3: CASSAEGSTEAFF. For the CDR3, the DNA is TGTGCCAGCAGTGCAGAGGGATCCACTGAAGCTTTCTTT.

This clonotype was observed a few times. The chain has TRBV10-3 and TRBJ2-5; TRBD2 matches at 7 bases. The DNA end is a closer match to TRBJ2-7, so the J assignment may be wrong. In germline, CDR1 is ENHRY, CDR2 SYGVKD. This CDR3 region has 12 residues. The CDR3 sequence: CATREGNDEQYF. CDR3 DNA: TGTGCCACCAGGGAGGGTAACGACGAGCAGTACTTC.

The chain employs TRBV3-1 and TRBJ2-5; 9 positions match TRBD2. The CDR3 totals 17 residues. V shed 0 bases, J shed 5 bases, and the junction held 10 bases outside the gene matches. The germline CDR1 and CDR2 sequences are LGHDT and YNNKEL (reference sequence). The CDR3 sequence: CASSQERLAGVGETQYF. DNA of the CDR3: TGTGCCAGCAGCCAAGAACGCTTAGCGGGAGTGGGCGAGACCCAGTACTTC.

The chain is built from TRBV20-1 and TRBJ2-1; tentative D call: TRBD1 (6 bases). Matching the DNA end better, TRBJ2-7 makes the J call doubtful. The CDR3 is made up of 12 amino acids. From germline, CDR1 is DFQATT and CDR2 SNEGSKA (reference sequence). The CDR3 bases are TGCAGTGCTAGAGCAGGGGAACGTGAGCAGTACTTC. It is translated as CSARAGEREQYF.

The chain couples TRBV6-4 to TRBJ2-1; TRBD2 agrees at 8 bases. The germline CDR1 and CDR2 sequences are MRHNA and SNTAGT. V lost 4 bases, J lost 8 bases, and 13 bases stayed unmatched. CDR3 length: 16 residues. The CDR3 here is CASSATGGAGVHEQFF. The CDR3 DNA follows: TGTGCCAGCAGTGCAACCGGGGGAGCGGGAGTCCATGAGCAGTTCTTC.

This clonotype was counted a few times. CDR3 amino acids: CASSLEVGGTVNTQYF. Written as DNA, the CDR3 is TGTGCCAGCAGCTTAGAAGTCGGAGGGACTGTGAATACGCAGTATTTT. This chain joins TRBV7-9 and TRBJ2-3, with D perhaps TRBD2 (6 bases). V gave up 1 base and J gave up 7 bases, with 18 bases separating them. From germline, CDR1 is SEHNR and CDR2 FQNEAQ (reference sequence). This CDR3 contains 16 residues.

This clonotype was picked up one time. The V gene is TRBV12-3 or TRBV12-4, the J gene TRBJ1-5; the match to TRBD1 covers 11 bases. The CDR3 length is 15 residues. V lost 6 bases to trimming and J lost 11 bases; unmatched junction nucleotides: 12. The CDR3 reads CASSRAGTGGRTQHF. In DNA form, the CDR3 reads TGTGCCAGCAGCAGGGCCGGGACAGGGGGTCGCACCCAGCATTTT.

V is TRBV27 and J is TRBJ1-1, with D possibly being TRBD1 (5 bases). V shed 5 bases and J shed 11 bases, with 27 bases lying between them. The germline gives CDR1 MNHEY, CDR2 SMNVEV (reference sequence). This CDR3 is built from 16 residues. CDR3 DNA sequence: TGTGCCAGCAGTCCCCTCAGGGAGGGCGGGGTGAGAACGGCTTTCTTT. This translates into CASSPLREGGVRTAFF.

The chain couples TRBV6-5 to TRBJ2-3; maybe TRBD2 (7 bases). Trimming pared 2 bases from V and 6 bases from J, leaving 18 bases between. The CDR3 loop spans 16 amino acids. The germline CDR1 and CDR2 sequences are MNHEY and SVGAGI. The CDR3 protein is CASSYQSGLGGDTQYF. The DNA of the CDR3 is TGTGCCAGCAGTTACCAGTCTGGACTAGGGGGGGATACGCAGTATTTT.

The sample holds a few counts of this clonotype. The CDR3 region is CASSHETGFYGYTF. The CDR3 DNA sequence: TGTGCCAGCAGCCACGAGACAGGGTTCTATGGCTACACCTTC. The chain links TRBV4-2 to TRBJ1-2; 7 nucleotides match TRBD1. Germline CDR1 is LGHNA and CDR2 is YNFKEQ. The CDR3 is 14 amino acids. Trimming took 3 bases from V and 4 from J; bases not matched to a gene: 5.

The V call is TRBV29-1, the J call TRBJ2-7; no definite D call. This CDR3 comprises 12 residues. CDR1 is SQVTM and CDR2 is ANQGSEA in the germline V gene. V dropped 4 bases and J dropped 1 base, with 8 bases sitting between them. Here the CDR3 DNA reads TGCAGCGTTGTGCTGGGATCCTACGAGCAGTACTTC. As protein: CSVVLGSYEQYF.

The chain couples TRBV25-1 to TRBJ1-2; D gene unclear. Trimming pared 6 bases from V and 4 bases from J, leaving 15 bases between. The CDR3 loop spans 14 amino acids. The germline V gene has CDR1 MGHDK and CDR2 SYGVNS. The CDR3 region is CASRLPGPGYGYTF. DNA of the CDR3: TGTGCCAGCAGGCTTCCAGGCCCTGGCTATGGCTACACCTTC.

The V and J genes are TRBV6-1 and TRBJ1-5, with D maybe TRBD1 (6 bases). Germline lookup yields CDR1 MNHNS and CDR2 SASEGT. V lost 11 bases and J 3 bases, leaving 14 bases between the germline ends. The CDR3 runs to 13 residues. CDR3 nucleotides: TGTGCCGGGGGGGCAGATGACAATCAGCCCCAGCATTTT. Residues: CAGGADDNQPQHF.

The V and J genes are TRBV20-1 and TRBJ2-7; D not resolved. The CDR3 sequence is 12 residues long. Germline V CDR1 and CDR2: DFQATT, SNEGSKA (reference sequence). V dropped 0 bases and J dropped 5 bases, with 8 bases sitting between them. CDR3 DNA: TGCAGTGCTAGAGATAATCCGGACGAGCAGTACTTC. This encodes CSARDNPDEQYF.

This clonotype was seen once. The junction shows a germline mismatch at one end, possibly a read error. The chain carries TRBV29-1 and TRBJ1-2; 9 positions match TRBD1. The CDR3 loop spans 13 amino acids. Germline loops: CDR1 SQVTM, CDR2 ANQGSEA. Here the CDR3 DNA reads TGCAGCGTGGGGCCAGACAGGGGGAATGGCTGCACCTTC. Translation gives CSVGPDRGNGCTF.

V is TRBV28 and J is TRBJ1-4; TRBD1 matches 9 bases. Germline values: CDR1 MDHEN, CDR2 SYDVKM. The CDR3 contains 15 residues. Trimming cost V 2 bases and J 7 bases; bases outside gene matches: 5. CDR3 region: CASSLGQGSSEKLFF. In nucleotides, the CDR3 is TGTGCCAGCAGTTTAGGACAGGGGTCAAGTGAAAAACTGTTTTTT.

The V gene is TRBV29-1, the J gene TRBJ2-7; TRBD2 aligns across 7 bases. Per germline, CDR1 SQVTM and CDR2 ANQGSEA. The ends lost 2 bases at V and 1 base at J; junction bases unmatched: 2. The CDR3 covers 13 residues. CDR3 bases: TGCAGCGTTGAAAGGGAGGGTTCCTACGAGCAGTACTTC. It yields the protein CSVEREGSYEQYF.

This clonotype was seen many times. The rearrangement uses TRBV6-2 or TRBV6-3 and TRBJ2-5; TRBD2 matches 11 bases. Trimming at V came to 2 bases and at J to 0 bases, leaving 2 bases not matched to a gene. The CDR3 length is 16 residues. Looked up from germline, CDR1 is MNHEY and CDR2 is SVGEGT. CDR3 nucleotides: TGTGCCAGCAGTTACAGGACTAGCGGGTACCAAGAGACCCAGTACTTC. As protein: CASSYRTSGYQETQYF.

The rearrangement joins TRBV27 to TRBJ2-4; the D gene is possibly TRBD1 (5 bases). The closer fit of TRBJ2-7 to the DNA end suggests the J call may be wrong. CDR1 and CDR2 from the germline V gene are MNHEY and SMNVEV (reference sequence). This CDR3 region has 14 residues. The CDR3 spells CASSEIGASYEQYF. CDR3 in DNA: TGTGCCAGCAGTGAGATAGGGGCCTCCTACGAGCAGTACTTC.

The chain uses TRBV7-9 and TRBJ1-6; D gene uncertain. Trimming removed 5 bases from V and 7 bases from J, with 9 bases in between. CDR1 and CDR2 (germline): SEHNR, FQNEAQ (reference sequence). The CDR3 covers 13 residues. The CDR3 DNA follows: TGTGCCAGCAGCCCCTCCGTGAATTCACCCCTCCACTTT. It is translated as CASSPSVNSPLHF.

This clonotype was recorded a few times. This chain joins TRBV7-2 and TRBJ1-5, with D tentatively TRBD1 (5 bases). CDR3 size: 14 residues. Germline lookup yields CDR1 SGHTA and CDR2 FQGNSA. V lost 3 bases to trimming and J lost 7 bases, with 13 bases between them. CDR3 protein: CASSLGPVGQPQHF. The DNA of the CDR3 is TGTGCCAGCAGCTTGGGGCCCGTGGGCCAGCCCCAGCATTTT.

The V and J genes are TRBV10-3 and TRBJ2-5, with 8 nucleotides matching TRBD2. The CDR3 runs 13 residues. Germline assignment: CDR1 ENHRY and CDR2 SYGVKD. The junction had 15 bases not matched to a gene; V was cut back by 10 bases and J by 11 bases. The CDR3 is CATRERESNEQYF. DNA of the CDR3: TGTGCCACCCGGGAGCGGGAGAGCAATGAGCAGTACTTC.

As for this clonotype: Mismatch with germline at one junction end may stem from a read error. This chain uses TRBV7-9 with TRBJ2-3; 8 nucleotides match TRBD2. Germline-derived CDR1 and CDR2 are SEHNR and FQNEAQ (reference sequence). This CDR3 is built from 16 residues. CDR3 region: CASSLYSGGSGDRQYF. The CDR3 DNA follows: TGTGCCAGCAGCTTATATTCGGGGGGGTCGGGAGATAGGCAGTATTTT.

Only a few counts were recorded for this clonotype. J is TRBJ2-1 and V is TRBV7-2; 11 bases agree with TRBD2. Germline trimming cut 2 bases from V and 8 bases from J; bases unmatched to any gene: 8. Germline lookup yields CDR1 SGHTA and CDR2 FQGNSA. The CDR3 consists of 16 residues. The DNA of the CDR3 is TGTGCCAGCAGCTTAACGGGGACTAGCGGAGGGGATGAGCAGTTCTTC. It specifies CASSLTGTSGGDEQFF.

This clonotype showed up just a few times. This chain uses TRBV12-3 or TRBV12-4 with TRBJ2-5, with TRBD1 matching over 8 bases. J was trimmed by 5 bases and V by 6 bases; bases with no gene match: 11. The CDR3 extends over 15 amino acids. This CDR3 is CASSRGYRGKETQYF. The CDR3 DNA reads TGTGCCAGCAGCCGGGGGTACAGGGGGAAGGAGACCCAGTACTTC.

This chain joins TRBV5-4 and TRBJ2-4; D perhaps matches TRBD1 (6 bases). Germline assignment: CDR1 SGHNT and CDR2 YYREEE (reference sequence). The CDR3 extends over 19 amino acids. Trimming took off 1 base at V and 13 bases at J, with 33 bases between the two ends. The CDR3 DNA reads TGTGCCAGCAGCTTGCCGGAAACAGGGTTTGGGGAGTCCTACAATGAGCAGTACTTC. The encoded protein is CASSLPETGFGESYNEQYF.

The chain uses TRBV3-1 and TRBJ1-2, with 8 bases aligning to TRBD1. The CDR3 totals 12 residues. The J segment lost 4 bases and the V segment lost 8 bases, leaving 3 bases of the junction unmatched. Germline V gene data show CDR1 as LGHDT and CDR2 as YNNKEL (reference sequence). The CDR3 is CASATGGYGYTF. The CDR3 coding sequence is TGTGCCAGCGCCACAGGGGGCTATGGCTACACCTTC.

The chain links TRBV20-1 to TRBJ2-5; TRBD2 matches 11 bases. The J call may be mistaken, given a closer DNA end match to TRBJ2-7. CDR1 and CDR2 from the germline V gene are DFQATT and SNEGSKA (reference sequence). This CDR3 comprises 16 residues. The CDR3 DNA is TGCAGTGCTAGAGATCTGGGACTAGCGGCAAAATACGAGCAGTACTTC. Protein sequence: CSARDLGLAAKYEQYF.

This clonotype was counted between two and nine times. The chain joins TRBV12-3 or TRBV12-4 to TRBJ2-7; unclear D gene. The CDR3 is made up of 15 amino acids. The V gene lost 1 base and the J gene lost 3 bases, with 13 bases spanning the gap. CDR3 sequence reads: CASSLEGLLVYEQYF. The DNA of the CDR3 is TGTGCCAGCAGTTTAGAGGGTCTTCTGGTCTACGAGCAGTACTTC.

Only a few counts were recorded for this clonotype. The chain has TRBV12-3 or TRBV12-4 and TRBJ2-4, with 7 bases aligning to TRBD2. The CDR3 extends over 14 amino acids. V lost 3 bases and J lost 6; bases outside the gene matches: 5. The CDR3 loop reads CASSFGPGGNIQYF. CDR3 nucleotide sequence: TGTGCCAGCAGTTTTGGTCCGGGGGGAAACATTCAGTACTTC.

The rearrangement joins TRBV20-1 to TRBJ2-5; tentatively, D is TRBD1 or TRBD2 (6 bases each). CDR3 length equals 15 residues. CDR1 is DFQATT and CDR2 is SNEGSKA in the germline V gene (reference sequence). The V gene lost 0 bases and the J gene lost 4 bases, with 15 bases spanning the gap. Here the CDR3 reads CSARDTKGGPETQYF. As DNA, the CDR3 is TGCAGTGCTAGAGATACGAAGGGGGGCCCAGAGACCCAGTACTTC.

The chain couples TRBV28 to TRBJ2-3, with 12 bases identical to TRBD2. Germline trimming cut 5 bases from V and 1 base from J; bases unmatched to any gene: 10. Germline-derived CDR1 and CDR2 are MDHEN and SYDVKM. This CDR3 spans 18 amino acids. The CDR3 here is CASSRSSGGAFGTDTQYF. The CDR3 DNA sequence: TGTGCCAGCAGTCGATCTAGCGGGGGGGCTTTCGGCACAGATACGCAGTATTTT.